This TCR beta chain came from a study of shared clonotypes between healthy human individuals. Overall study findings and caveats: The rarefaction results pointed to incomplete sorted-subset sequencing despite large depth.

Germline CDR1 and CDR2: KGHSH and LQKENI. Trimming cost V 2 bases and J 5 bases, with 10 bases left between them. The CDR3 has 14 amino acids. Remarks on this clone: Its antigen remains unidentified.

Clones were sequenced by immunoSEQ multiplex PCR, and TCRdb holds only the in-frame ones, with some missing. The sample has millions of clones; roughly 94% are singletons. The chain couples TRBV18 to TRBJ1-5; D call uncertain. Material for sequencing was naive CD4+ T cells sorted from blood. Indicated subset: CD45RA+ positively selected. The clonotype originates from a man younger than 30 in good health. CDR3 in amino acids: CASSPGFVDQPQHF. CDR3 nucleotide sequence: TGTGCCAGCTCACCAGGTTTCGTAGATCAGCCCCAGCATTTT.